Listed here are 9 T cell receptor beta chains from one sample, sequenced in a study of shared clonotypes between healthy human individuals. The data were produced by immunoSEQ multiplex PCR, yet TCRdb's version contains in-frame clones alone and is incomplete. The sample records about 700,000 clones, approximately 74% being singletons. The sample taken for sequencing was memory CD4+ T cells sorted from blood. Specified subset: CD45RA-negative fraction. The receptors shown here come from a woman in her 30s in good health.

The genes are TRBV6-6 and TRBJ1-4; the D gene is possibly TRBD1 (6 bases). This CDR3 region has 13 residues. Trimming shortened V by 8 bases and J by 2 bases, and 9 bases separated the two germline ends. Germline V gene lookup returns CDR1 MNHNY and CDR2 SVGAGI (reference sequence). Here the CDR3 reads CASGQYTNEKLFF. CDR3 DNA: TGTGCCAGCGGACAGTACACTAATGAAAAACTGTTTTTT.

This clone appeared a few times. This chain links TRBV6-6 with TRBJ2-5, with 9 bases identical to TRBD1. TRBJ2-7 matches the DNA end more closely, so the J call is doubtful. The germline V gene has CDR1 MNHNY and CDR2 SVGAGI (reference sequence). The CDR3 runs to 16 residues. The CDR3 DNA reads as TGTGCCAGCAGTTCCGGCACAGGGGGCGGCTCCTACGAGCAGTACTTC. Protein product: CASSSGTGGGSYEQYF.

In the case of this clone: Other DNA sequences in the same sample also yield this CDR3. The rearrangement joins TRBV7-8 to TRBJ2-7, with D tentatively TRBD1 (6 bases). V was trimmed by 4 bases and J by 1 base, leaving 11 bases between them. The V gene's germline CDR1 is SGHVS and CDR2 FQNEAQ. The CDR3 is 14 residues long. The CDR3 nucleotides read TGTGCCAGCAGCTCTAAGACAGGATCCTACGAGCAGTACTTC. It encodes CASSSKTGSYEQYF. The full variable domain, with the rest looked up from reference TRBV7-8 and TRBJ2-7, is GAGVSQSPRYKVAKRGQDVALRCDPISGHVSLFWYQQALGQGPEFLTYFQNEAQLDKSGLPSDRFFAERPEGSVSTLKIQRTQQEDSAVYLCASSSKTGSYEQYFGPGTRLTVT.

This clone was recorded at least ten times. The chain joins TRBV9 to TRBJ2-5; no clear D. Trimming removed 0 bases from V and 4 bases from J, with 7 bases in between. The CDR3 runs to 13 residues. Germline assignment: CDR1 SGDLS and CDR2 YYNGEE. The CDR3 sequence: CASSVVLGETQYF. In DNA form, the CDR3 reads TGTGCCAGCAGCGTAGTGTTAGGAGAGACCCAGTACTTC.

With regard to this clone: This same CDR3 is encoded by further DNA sequences in the sample. The CDR3 DNA reads TGCGCCAGCAGCTTGGACTCAAGCACAGATACGCAGTATTTT. This codes for CASSLDSSTDTQYF. The chain combines TRBV5-1 with TRBJ2-3; D remains unclear. CDR3 length equals 14 residues. V was cut by 0 bases and J by 0 bases, with 5 bases left in between. Germline CDR1 SGHRS, CDR2 YFSETQ. The variable domain in full, completed from reference TRBV5-1 and TRBJ2-3, reads KAGVTQTPRYLIKTRGQQVTLSCSPISGHRSVSWYQQTPGQGLQFLFEYFSETQRNKGNFPGRFSGRQFSNSRSEMNVSTLELGDSALYLCASSLDSSTDTQYFGPGTRLTVL.

This chain connects TRBV28 to TRBJ2-1; 8 bases align to TRBD1. CDR3 length: 15 residues. V lost 5 bases and J lost 6; bases outside the gene matches: 9. From germline, CDR1 is MDHEN and CDR2 SYDVKM. CDR3 sequence: CASSVPGTGVNEQFF. CDR3 in DNA: TGTGCCAGCAGTGTACCCGGGACAGGAGTCAATGAGCAGTTCTTC. Supplemented by reference TRBV28 and TRBJ2-1, the full variable domain reads DVKVTQSSRYLVKRTGEKVFLECVQDMDHENMFWYRQDPGLGLRLIYFSYDVKMKEKGDIPEGYSVSREKKERFSLILESASTNQTSMYLCASSVPGTGVNEQFFGPGTRLTVL.

This clone has only a few counts. The chain has TRBV18 and TRBJ2-5, with no clear D. V was cut by 2 bases and J by 5 bases, with 12 bases left in between. There are 14 residues in the CDR3. Germline values: CDR1 KGHSH, CDR2 LQKENI. CDR3 residues: CASSPIPVGETQYF. The DNA for the CDR3 is TGTGCCAGCTCACCAATCCCCGTAGGGGAGACCCAGTACTTC.

DNA of the CDR3: TGTGCCAGCAGTTCCGGGATTAAGGAAAAACTGTTTTTT. Amino acids: CASSSGIKEKLFF. The chain couples TRBV28 to TRBJ1-4; D remains ambiguous. V was cut by 4 bases and J by 8 bases, with 11 bases left in between. Germline assignment: CDR1 MDHEN and CDR2 SYDVKM. This CDR3 region has 13 residues.

The CDR3 region has the DNA TGTGCCAGCGGTTTAAACACCATATATTTT. As protein: CASGLNTIYF. The V gene is TRBV6-1, the J gene TRBJ1-3, with no clear D. Germline CDR1 MNHNS, CDR2 SASEGT. Between the trimmed V and J ends, which lost 8 bases and 6 bases, there was a span of 5 bases. The CDR3 has 10 residues.